The 30 T cell receptor beta chains below all came from one sample that was sequenced in a study of cytomegalovirus exposure and HLA in healthy donors (TCRdb year 2017). The library was obtained by the immunoSEQ multiplex PCR assay. A mixture of 60 forward primers for TCR Vbeta segments and 13 reverse primers for TCR Jbeta segments was used in the multiplex PCR. TCRdb re-hosts the immuneACCESS table, in-frame sequences only. Its copies lack some clones; in the studies checked, an unresolved V gene accounts for under half of them, and the cause for the rest is not known. The sample profile shows approximately 170,000 clones; around 74% of them were found once. The ten largest clones capture about 2.9% of the sample. The specimen was PBMCs. These TCRs come from a female donor in good health and CMV-seronegative.

Here the CDR3 reads CANRDRGPVGYQETQYF. The CDR3 region has the DNA TGTGCCAACCGGGACAGGGGCCCAGTAGGGTACCAAGAGACCCAGTACTTC. The chain carries TRBV2 and TRBJ2-5; TRBD1 matches at 10 bases. Trimming took 10 bases from V and 0 from J; bases not matched to a gene: 14. Per germline, CDR1 SNHLY and CDR2 FYNNEI. The CDR3 loop spans 17 amino acids.

The V and J genes are TRBV7-9 and TRBJ2-7; TRBD1 matches 10 bases. Germline V gene lookup returns CDR1 SEHNR and CDR2 FQNEAQ (reference sequence). The CDR3 sequence is 14 residues long. The V gene end was trimmed by 3 bases and the J gene end by 5 bases; junction bases not matched to a gene: 4. CDR3 amino acids: CASSFRQGANEQYF. The DNA for the CDR3 is TGTGCCAGCAGCTTTCGACAGGGGGCGAACGAGCAGTACTTC.

J is TRBJ2-7 and V is TRBV5-1; TRBD2 matches 9 bases. Germline values: CDR1 SGHRS, CDR2 YFSETQ. This CDR3 region has 14 residues. V trimming: 6 bases; J trimming: 1 base; junction bases outside the gene matches: 5. The CDR3 protein is CASTPTSGSYEQYF. The CDR3 nucleotides read TGCGCCAGCACCCCGACTAGCGGATCCTACGAGCAGTACTTC.

The V gene is TRBV10-3, the J gene TRBJ2-5, with 7 bases aligning to TRBD1. Germline CDR1 ENHRY, CDR2 SYGVKD. Trimming at V came to 6 bases and at J to 3 bases, leaving 4 bases not matched to a gene. There are 13 residues in the CDR3. The DNA for the CDR3 is TGTGCCATCAGATCCGGGACAGAAGAGACCCAGTACTTC. Translating it yields CAIRSGTEETQYF.

The DNA for the CDR3 is TGTGCCAGCAGTACGGTAGCGGGGGAGCAGTACTTC. Protein product: CASSTVAGEQYF. V and J are TRBV6-5 and TRBJ2-7; 8 nucleotides line up with TRBD2. Per germline, CDR1 MNHEY and CDR2 SVGAGI. The CDR3 has 12 residues. With V trimmed by 5 bases and J by 7 bases, 4 bases remained unmatched.

The rearrangement uses TRBV6-1 and TRBJ1-5; D might be TRBD1 (5 bases). The germline CDR1 and CDR2 sequences are MNHNS and SASEGT. The CDR3 runs 16 residues. Trimming stripped 2 bases from V and 0 bases from J, with 11 bases between. The CDR3 DNA sequence: TGTGCCAGCAGTGAATTGACAGCTTATAGCAATCAGCCCCAGCATTTT. Translating gives CASSELTAYSNQPQHF.

As regards this clone: The same CDR3 also results from other DNA sequences found in this sample. The chain combines TRBV19 with TRBJ1-1; possibly TRBD1 for D (6 bases). CDR3 size: 14 residues. V lost 5 bases to trimming and J lost 1 base, with 11 bases between them. Germline CDR1 reads LNHDA; CDR2 reads SQIVND (reference sequence). Here the CDR3 reads CASSVRQENTEAFF. CDR3 nucleotide sequence: TGTGCCAGTAGTGTCAGACAGGAGAACACTGAAGCTTTCTTT.

The gene calls are TRBV18 and TRBJ2-5; tentative D call: TRBD2 (5 bases). The CDR3 spans 14 residues. Germline loops: CDR1 KGHSH, CDR2 LQKENI. Trimming took off 5 bases at V and 2 bases at J, with 12 bases between the two ends. Written as DNA, the CDR3 is TGTGCCAGCTCAAGGAACCGGGATCAAGAGACCCAGTACTTC. Protein: CASSRNRDQETQYF.

This clone has only one observation. V gene TRBV7-2 combines with J gene TRBJ2-2, with D possibly matching TRBD2 (5 bases). Per germline, CDR1 SGHTA and CDR2 FQGNSA. The CDR3 loop spans 13 amino acids. The germline V and J ends were trimmed by 8 bases and 7 bases, with 14 bases remaining between them. The CDR3, as DNA: TGTGCCAGCCTAACGAGGGCGGGCGGGGAGCTGTTTTTT. It encodes CASLTRAGGELFF. Combining the CDR3 with reference TRBV7-2 and TRBJ2-2 gives the whole variable domain GAGVSQSPSNKVTEKGKDVELRCDPISGHTALYWYRQSLGQGLEFLIYFQGNSAPDKSGLPSDRFSAERTGGSVSTLTIQRTQQEDSAVYLCASLTRAGGELFFGEGSRLTVL.

This clone was detected only a few times. V usage is TRBV28 and J usage is TRBJ1-4; D perhaps matches TRBD1 (6 bases). Per germline, CDR1 MDHEN and CDR2 SYDVKM. The germline V and J ends were trimmed by 6 bases and 5 bases, with 16 bases remaining between them. CDR3 length: 15 residues. The CDR3 here is CASSELQGLNEKLFF. CDR3 nucleotide sequence: TGTGCCAGCAGCGAGTTACAGGGCTTAAATGAAAAACTGTTTTTT.

The chain combines TRBV29-1 with TRBJ1-1; D remains unclear. The germline gives CDR1 SQVTM, CDR2 ANQGSEA. This CDR3 spans 17 amino acids. V shed 2 bases and J shed 5 bases, with 24 bases lying between them. The CDR3 region is CSVERGGENPPGTEAFF. The CDR3 region has the DNA TGCAGCGTTGAACGGGGAGGAGAGAACCCCCCCGGGACTGAAGCTTTCTTT.

CDR3 bases: TGTGCCAGCAGCCAAGGGCACAGGGCATACGAGCAGTACTTC. Translating gives CASSQGHRAYEQYF. V usage is TRBV4-2 and J usage is TRBJ2-7, with D perhaps TRBD1 (6 bases). CDR3 length equals 14 residues. CDR1 LGHNA and CDR2 YNFKEQ come from the germline V gene. Trimming took 1 base from V and 4 from J, leaving 11 bases between them.

The rearrangement joins TRBV6-6 to TRBJ2-7, with unresolved D. There are 13 residues in the CDR3. Germline V gives CDR1 MNHNY, CDR2 SVGAGI (reference sequence). Trimming took off 11 bases at V and 0 bases at J, with 14 bases between the two ends. CDR3 amino acids: CAGRSLNSYEQYF. The CDR3 region has the DNA TGTGCCGGGCGATCGTTAAACTCCTACGAGCAGTACTTC.

CDR3 DNA: TGTGCCAGCAGCCTAGAAACTGGTACACACACTGAAGCTTTCTTT. As protein: CASSLETGTHTEAFF. This chain joins TRBV7-3 and TRBJ1-1; D is ambiguous. The CDR3 extends over 15 amino acids. The germline CDR1 and CDR2 sequences are SGHTA and FQGTGA. The V end was cut by 5 bases, the J end by 3 bases, with 16 bases between.

The chain has TRBV5-6 and TRBJ2-5; 12 nucleotides match TRBD2. The CDR3 sequence is 16 residues long. V was clipped by 0 bases and J by 2 bases; unmatched bases: 2. Germline V gene data show CDR1 as SGHDT and CDR2 as YYEEEE. The CDR3 loop is CASSLGTSGAQETQYF. The CDR3 nucleotides read TGTGCCAGCAGCTTGGGGACTAGCGGGGCGCAAGAGACCCAGTACTTC.

The chain links TRBV19 to TRBJ1-3, with D hard to call. This CDR3 comprises 15 residues. Trimming took 3 bases from V and 4 from J, leaving 13 bases between them. Per germline, CDR1 LNHDA and CDR2 SQIVND (reference sequence). For the CDR3, the DNA is TGTGCCAGTAGTATGAAGGGAACGGGAGGAAACACCATATATTTT. Translated: CASSMKGTGGNTIYF.

The chain carries TRBV4-2 and TRBJ2-7, with TRBD2 as a possible D gene (5 bases). CDR3 length: 12 amino acids. V dropped 3 bases and J dropped 6 bases, with 9 bases sitting between them. From germline, CDR1 is LGHNA and CDR2 YNFKEQ. Here the CDR3 reads CASSQPTSEQYF. For the CDR3, the DNA is TGTGCCAGCAGCCAGCCTACTAGCGAGCAGTACTTC.

The V and J genes are TRBV7-3 and TRBJ2-1; 11 bases map to TRBD2. V dropped 5 bases and J dropped 3; count of bases not matched to a gene: 3. The CDR3 is 15 residues long. The germline CDR1 and CDR2 sequences are SGHTA and FQGTGA. The CDR3 sequence: CASSAGTSGYNEQFF. CDR3 DNA sequence: TGTGCCAGCAGCGCCGGGACTAGCGGCTACAATGAGCAGTTCTTC.

The CDR3 loop reads CASNPTNQPQHF. In DNA, the CDR3 is TGTGCCAGCAATCCTACCAATCAGCCCCAGCATTTT. The V gene is TRBV28, the J gene TRBJ1-5; D uncertain. The CDR3 has 12 amino acids. Trimming took 7 bases from V and 3 from J, leaving 7 bases between them. Per the germline V gene, CDR1 is MDHEN and CDR2 is SYDVKM. Based on the CDR3 plus reference TRBV28 and TRBJ1-5, the full variable domain is DVKVTQSSRYLVKRTGEKVFLECVQDMDHENMFWYRQDPGLGLRLIYFSYDVKMKEKGDIPEGYSVSREKKERFSLILESASTNQTSMYLCASNPTNQPQHFGDGTRLSIL.

This clone was seen a single time. The chain joins TRBV28 to TRBJ2-7; TRBD1 matches 9 bases. Per the germline V gene, CDR1 is MDHEN and CDR2 is SYDVKM. The CDR3 sequence is 15 residues long. Unmatched junction bases numbered 6, after V lost 3 bases and J lost 3 bases. CDR3 in amino acids: CASSFPGTGSYEQYF. The CDR3 region has the DNA TGTGCCAGCAGTTTTCCCGGGACAGGGAGCTACGAGCAGTACTTC.

In regard to this clone: One end of the junction is discordant with germline, which a read error may explain. The chain uses TRBV7-9 and TRBJ1-2, with TRBD1 matching over 10 bases. CDR3 length equals 17 residues. Germline V CDR1 and CDR2: SEHNR, FQNEAQ (reference sequence). The CDR3 nucleotides read TGTGCCAGCAGCTTAGGGACCCTGACAGGGGGCAACTCTGGCTACACCTTC. It encodes CASSLGTLTGGNSGYTF.

This sequence joins TRBV19 and TRBJ2-7, with TRBD2 matching over 15 bases. This CDR3 region has 18 residues. Germline V lookup: CDR1 LNHDA, CDR2 SQIVND (reference sequence). J lost 0 bases, V lost 6 bases, and 9 bases had no gene match. Written as DNA, the CDR3 is TGTGCCAGTAGGCCCTCCGGGACTAGCGGGAGGAACTCCTACGAGCAGTACTTC. Protein sequence: CASRPSGTSGRNSYEQYF.

There are a few counts of this clone. This rearrangement joins TRBV2 to TRBJ1-2, with 7 bases lining up with TRBD1. CDR1 and CDR2 (germline): SNHLY, FYNNEI. This CDR3 contains 13 residues. Trimming at V came to 5 bases and at J to 5 bases, leaving 5 bases not matched to a gene. CDR3 residues: CASSPTTGYGYTF. In nucleotides, the CDR3 is TGTGCCAGCAGTCCTACGACAGGGTATGGCTACACCTTC.

This clone was seen once. The chain carries TRBV9 and TRBJ1-1; D gene uncertain. Germline V gene sequence: CDR1 SGDLS, CDR2 YYNGEE. This CDR3 has 15 residues. Trimming stripped 0 bases from V and 3 bases from J, with 12 bases between. CDR3 DNA sequence: TGTGCCAGCAGCGTAGGACAAGGTGGTTACACTGAAGCTTTCTTT. Amino acids: CASSVGQGGYTEAFF.

The gene calls are TRBV27 and TRBJ1-2, with unresolved D. V was cut by 5 bases and J by 1 base, with 20 bases left in between. Germline V lookup: CDR1 MNHEY, CDR2 SMNVEV (reference sequence). The CDR3 is 17 amino acids. CDR3 amino acids: CASSRLFGQSFNYGYTF. The CDR3 coding sequence is TGTGCCAGCAGTCGGCTTTTTGGGCAGAGCTTTAACTATGGCTACACCTTC.

This clone occurred once. The J gene is TRBJ2-7, the V gene TRBV5-1; 13 positions match TRBD2. The CDR3 consists of 16 residues. The J segment lost 4 bases and the V segment lost 0 bases, leaving 4 bases of the junction unmatched. Looked up from germline, CDR1 is SGHRS and CDR2 is YFSETQ. The CDR3 nucleotides read TGCGCCAGCAGCTTGGCACGGACTAGCGGGAGATACGAGCAGTACTTC. It yields the protein CASSLARTSGRYEQYF.

The chain joins TRBV14 to TRBJ2-1; 9 positions agree with TRBD1. J gave up 5 bases and V 4 bases, and 12 bases lay outside the gene matches. The germline V gene has CDR1 SGHDN and CDR2 FVKESK. The length of the CDR3 is 17 residues. The CDR3 is CASSRRIGDRDHNEQFF. DNA for the CDR3: TGTGCCAGCAGCCGTCGGATTGGGGACAGGGACCACAATGAGCAGTTCTTC.

This chain connects TRBV6-6 to TRBJ2-2; 7 nucleotides agree with TRBD1. Germline CDR1 and CDR2: MNHNY and SVGAGI (reference sequence). Trimming took 6 bases from V and 6 from J; bases not matched to a gene: 7. The CDR3 spans 14 residues. The CDR3 DNA reads as TGTGCCAGCAGACAAACAGGGGTGGCCGGGGAGCTGTTTTTT. Protein sequence: CASRQTGVAGELFF.

J is TRBJ2-5 and V is TRBV14, with 7 bases matching TRBD1. The CDR3 loop spans 15 amino acids. Germline CDR1 is SGHDN and CDR2 is FVKESK. J was trimmed by 2 bases and V by 4 bases; bases with no gene match: 7. CDR3 nucleotides: TGTGCCAGCAGCCGGGCCTCAGGGGGTCAAGAGACCCAGTACTTC. Protein product: CASSRASGGQETQYF.

The rearrangement links TRBV30 to TRBJ2-3; 11 bases match TRBD2. Trimming cost V 2 bases and J 6 bases; bases outside gene matches: 7. This CDR3 comprises 15 residues. Germline values: CDR1 GTSNPN, CDR2 SVGIG (reference sequence). CDR3: CAWSQGTSGPDTQYF. DNA of the CDR3: TGTGCCTGGAGTCAGGGGACTAGCGGACCGGATACGCAGTATTTT.